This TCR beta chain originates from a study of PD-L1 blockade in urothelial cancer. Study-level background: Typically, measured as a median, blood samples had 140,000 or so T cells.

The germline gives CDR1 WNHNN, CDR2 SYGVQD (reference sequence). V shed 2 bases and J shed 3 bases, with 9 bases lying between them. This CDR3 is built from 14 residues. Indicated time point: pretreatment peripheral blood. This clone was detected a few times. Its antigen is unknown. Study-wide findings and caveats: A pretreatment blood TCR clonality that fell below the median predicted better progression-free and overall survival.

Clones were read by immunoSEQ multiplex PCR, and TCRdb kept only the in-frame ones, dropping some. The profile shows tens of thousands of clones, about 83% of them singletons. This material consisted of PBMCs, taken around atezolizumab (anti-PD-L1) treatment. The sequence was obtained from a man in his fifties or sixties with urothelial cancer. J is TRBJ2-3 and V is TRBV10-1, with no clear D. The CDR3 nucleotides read TGCGCCAGCAGTGAGCACCAGTGGACAGATACGCAGTATTTT. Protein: CASSEHQWTDTQYF.